Presented here are 18 T cell receptor beta chains from one specimen sequenced in a study of OX40 agonist ivuxolimab in advanced cancers. Preparation of the library involved the immunoSEQ multiplex PCR assay. TCRdb retrieved this table from immuneACCESS and kept in-frame rearrangements only. Not all clones are present; in checked studies, unresolved V genes account for under half, and no reason is known for the remainder. Across this sample there are tens of thousands of clones, with about 90% seen only once. Clones ranked in the top ten supply less than 6% of the sample. The starting material was CD4+ or CD8+ T cells sorted from blood, obtained in a trial of the OX40 agonist ivuxolimab. All receptors come from an adult with an advanced solid tumor such as melanoma, head and neck, liver or kidney cancer.

V is TRBV7-9 and J is TRBJ1-1; 8 bases align to TRBD1. V shed 5 bases and J 4 bases; nucleotides not matched to a gene: 6. The CDR3 extends over 14 amino acids. CDR1 is SEHNR, CDR2 FQNEAQ, per germline (reference sequence). CDR3 nucleotide sequence: TGTGCCAGCAGCAGCAGACAGGGGAGCACTGAAGCTTTCTTT. It yields the protein CASSSRQGSTEAFF.

J is TRBJ2-5 and V is TRBV2; the match to TRBD1 covers 8 bases. The end of the DNA aligns better with TRBJ2-7, so the J call may be wrong. The CDR3 consists of 13 residues. The V gene's germline CDR1 is SNHLY and CDR2 FYNNEI. The CDR3 nucleotides read TGTGCCAGCGCCCACAGGGGGAGGAACGAGCAGTACTTC. It codes for CASAHRGRNEQYF.

The genes are TRBV11-1 and TRBJ2-1, with D possibly being TRBD2 (5 bases). V lost 5 bases, J lost 3 bases, and 8 bases lay in between. CDR3 size: 13 residues. Germline V gene lookup returns CDR1 SGHAT and CDR2 FQDESV (reference sequence). The CDR3 DNA follows: TGTGCCAGCAGCCTCGGACTCTACAATGAGCAGTTCTTC. Its translation: CASSLGLYNEQFF.

V usage is TRBV2 and J usage is TRBJ2-3; D could derive from TRBD1 or TRBD2 (5 bases each). The germline V gene encodes CDR1 SNHLY and CDR2 FYNNEI. The V end lost 3 bases, the J end lost 4 bases, and 26 bases lay between the germline ends. The CDR3 consists of 19 residues. The CDR3 region is CASSDARVLRDGNADTQYF. CDR3 sequence (DNA): TGTGCCAGCAGTGATGCTCGCGTCCTGAGGGACGGGAATGCAGATACGCAGTATTTT. The entire variable domain, with the rest obtained from reference TRBV2 and TRBJ2-3, is as follows: EPEVTQTPSHQVTQMGQEVILRCVPISNHLYFYWYRQILGQKVEFLVSFYNNEISEKSEIFDDQFSVERPDGSNFTLKIRSTKLEDSAMYFCASSDARVLRDGNADTQYFGPGTRLTVL.

The chain recombines TRBV11-3 with TRBJ2-1; TRBD1 agrees at 8 bases. After removal of 5 bases from V and 0 bases from J, the junction contained 15 bases not matched to a gene. Germline V gene data show CDR1 as SGHNT and CDR2 as YENEEA. The CDR3 covers 19 residues. The CDR3 region is CASSRRTGSWESSYNEQFF. CDR3 bases: TGTGCCAGCAGCCGACGGACAGGGAGTTGGGAGAGCTCCTACAATGAGCAGTTCTTC.

The V and J genes are TRBV11-1 and TRBJ2-1; D perhaps matches TRBD1 (6 bases). Germline CDR1 SGHAT, CDR2 FQDESV (reference sequence). CDR3 length: 11 residues. The V end was cut by 5 bases, the J end by 11 bases, with 10 bases between. The CDR3 DNA sequence: TGTGCCAGCAGCCGGACAGCCCAGCAGTTCTTC. It yields the protein CASSRTAQQFF.

The chain combines TRBV11-2 with TRBJ1-3; a possible D gene is TRBD1 (5 bases). CDR1 is SGHAT and CDR2 is FQNNGV in the germline V gene. The V gene lost 6 bases and the J gene lost 0 bases, with 12 bases spanning the gap. This CDR3 is 15 amino acids long. The CDR3: CASRYDRDSGNTIYF. The CDR3 region has the DNA TGTGCCAGCAGGTATGACAGAGACTCTGGAAACACCATATATTTT.

This chain uses TRBV15 with TRBJ1-3; TRBD1 is a possible D gene (5 bases). The CDR3 is 14 amino acids. V was cut by 0 bases and J by 4 bases, with 7 bases left in between. Germline V gene data show CDR1 as LNHNV and CDR2 as YYDKDF (reference sequence). For the CDR3, the DNA is TGTGCCACCAGCAGAGACAGGGCCGGAAACACCATATATTTT. The encoded protein is CATSRDRAGNTIYF.

The chain joins TRBV5-1 to TRBJ2-2; the match to TRBD2 covers 11 bases. The CDR3 is 16 residues long. After removal of 4 bases from V and 4 bases from J, the junction contained 6 bases not matched to a gene. Germline CDR1 and CDR2: SGHRS and YFSETQ. The CDR3 loop is CASSPGTSGPTGELFF. For the CDR3, the DNA is TGCGCCAGCAGCCCCGGGACTAGCGGCCCCACCGGGGAGCTGTTTTTT. The full variable domain, in which reference TRBV5-1 and TRBJ2-2 provide the parts outside the CDR3, is KAGVTQTPRYLIKTRGQQVTLSCSPISGHRSVSWYQQTPGQGLQFLFEYFSETQRNKGNFPGRFSGRQFSNSRSEMNVSTLELGDSALYLCASSPGTSGPTGELFFGEGSRLTVL.

The genes are TRBV11-2 and TRBJ2-7; 7 nucleotides match TRBD2. The CDR3 consists of 13 residues. Trimming cost V 5 bases and J 3 bases; bases outside gene matches: 4. Germline-derived CDR1 and CDR2 are SGHAT and FQNNGV. DNA of the CDR3: TGTGCCAGCAGCATACTAGCGAACTACGAGCAGTACTTC. This encodes CASSILANYEQYF.

This clone occurred once. J is TRBJ1-1 and V is TRBV10-3, with 9 bases matching TRBD1. Per the germline V gene, CDR1 is ENHRY and CDR2 is SYGVKD. The V and J ends lost 6 bases and 5 bases, in that order; junction bases with no gene match: 4. The CDR3 is made up of 13 amino acids. In DNA, the CDR3 is TGTGCCATCAGCGGGACAGGGAATACTGAAGCTTTCTTT. Translating gives CAISGTGNTEAFF.

This clone is a singleton in its sample. This sequence joins TRBV11-3 and TRBJ2-1; either TRBD1 or TRBD2 may supply D (5 bases each). The CDR3 length is 15 residues. From germline, CDR1 is SGHNT and CDR2 YENEEA. V lost 0 bases, J lost 1 base, and 7 bases lay in between. This CDR3 reads CASSLDGGSYNEQFF. The DNA for the CDR3 is TGTGCCAGCAGCTTAGATGGGGGATCCTACAATGAGCAGTTCTTC.

The chain is built from TRBV6-5 and TRBJ1-2; 10 bases map to TRBD1. V gave up 9 bases and J gave up 7 bases; unmatched junction bases: 11. CDR1 is MNHEY, CDR2 SVGAGI, per germline. This CDR3 comprises 14 residues. The CDR3 coding sequence is TGTGCCAGACGTCGACTCCGGGACAGGGGTGGCTACACCTTC. Its protein is CARRRLRDRGGYTF.

The rearrangement joins TRBV5-8 to TRBJ1-5; D is perhaps TRBD1 (6 bases). V lost 1 base and J 5 bases, leaving 13 bases between the germline ends. In germline, CDR1 is SGHTS, CDR2 YDEGEE. This CDR3 spans 15 amino acids. The CDR3 here is CASSLRQGNYQPQHF. For the CDR3, the DNA is TGTGCCAGCAGCTTGAGGCAGGGGAATTATCAGCCCCAGCATTTT.

This rearrangement joins TRBV9 to TRBJ2-7, with TRBD1 matching 8 bases. The CDR3 has 14 amino acids. After removal of 3 bases from V and 2 bases from J, the junction contained 4 bases not matched to a gene. The V gene's germline CDR1 is SGDLS and CDR2 YYNGEE. CDR3 coding DNA: TGTGCCAGCAGCGCCGGACAGGGCCCCTACGAGCAGTACTTC. Amino acids: CASSAGQGPYEQYF.

The chain combines TRBV12-2 with TRBJ1-1. TRBV12-2 is annotated as a pseudogene. The CDR3 consists of 14 residues. DNA of the CDR3: TGTGCAAGTCGCCTTGGACGCCTGAACACTGAAGCTTTCTTT. It encodes CASRLGRLNTEAFF.

The gene calls are TRBV30 and TRBJ2-3; TRBD1 or TRBD2 may be the D gene (5 bases each). V gave up 5 bases and J gave up 1 base, with 10 bases separating them. Germline CDR1 is GTSNPN and CDR2 is SVGIG (reference sequence). This CDR3 comprises 13 residues. The CDR3 DNA reads as TGTGCCTGGGGGACCGCTCGCACAGATACGCAGTATTTT. Protein: CAWGTARTDTQYF.

This chain connects TRBV25-1 to TRBJ1-2, with D unclear. From germline, CDR1 is MGHDK and CDR2 SYGVNS. Between the trimmed V and J ends, which lost 6 bases and 0 bases, there was a span of 11 bases. The CDR3 sequence is 14 residues long. DNA for the CDR3: TGTGCCAGCAGGCCCCCGGCCCCTAACTATGGCTACACCTTC. This encodes CASRPPAPNYGYTF.